Below are 2 T cell receptor beta chains sequenced from a single sample in a study of OX40 agonist ivuxolimab in advanced cancers. Clones were sequenced by immunoSEQ multiplex PCR, and TCRdb holds only the in-frame ones, with some missing. The sample lists 70,000 to 85,000 clones; 84% were seen once. The source material was CD4+ or CD8+ T cells sorted from blood, sampled in a trial of the OX40 agonist ivuxolimab. The receptors were gathered from an adult with an advanced solid tumor such as melanoma, head and neck, liver or kidney cancer.

The sample holds one count of this clone. The chain is built from TRBV5-1 and TRBJ2-5; D possibly corresponds to TRBD2 (6 bases). CDR1 is SGHRS, CDR2 YFSETQ, per germline. This CDR3 has 16 amino acids. Trimming pared 1 base from V and 2 bases from J, leaving 15 bases between. CDR3 DNA sequence: TGCGCCAGCAGCTTGCCCGGGGGTGAAACTCAAGAGACCCAGTACTTC. Translated: CASSLPGGETQETQYF. Together with reference TRBV5-1 and TRBJ2-5, the CDR3 gives the full variable domain: KAGVTQTPRYLIKTRGQQVTLSCSPISGHRSVSWYQQTPGQGLQFLFEYFSETQRNKGNFPGRFSGRQFSNSRSEMNVSTLELGDSALYLCASSLPGGETQETQYFGPGTRLLVL.

The chain recombines TRBV6-5 with TRBJ1-1, with unresolved D. Germline V gene data show CDR1 as MNHEY and CDR2 as SVGAGI. The CDR3 is made up of 16 amino acids. Trimming removed 1 base at V and 3 bases at J, with 15 bases between. In DNA form, the CDR3 reads TGTGCCAGCAGTTACTTAGCTACCCGGAGGGACACTGAAGCTTTCTTT. The encoded protein is CASSYLATRRDTEAFF.